The sequence of this TCR beta chain was determined in a study of blood T cell repertoires in COVID-19. The wider study: Acute and convalescent COVID-19 samples came from the United States, Italy and Spain. The analysed material was cDNA or gDNA that came from T cells, B-cell-depleted T cells, or PBMCs.

In this sample, this clone turned up once. Patients of the Seattle cohort, enrolled during active infection, were followed longitudinally. The CDR3 contains 13 residues. Trimming left V 6 bases short and J 1 base short, with 10 bases between. Germline CDR1 and CDR2: SGHAT and FQNNGV. Clones were sequenced by immunoSEQ multiplex PCR, and TCRdb holds only the in-frame ones, with some missing. The repertoire has 350,000 to 500,000 clones, roughly 90% of them found once; the top ten carry more than 0.7%. This receptor was identified in a man aged 18 to 30 with COVID-19, enrolled during active disease. Sequencing was carried out using peripheral blood. This sequence joins TRBV11-2 and TRBJ2-7; the D is unclear. The CDR3 DNA reads TGTGCCAGCAGGCCTGCACAGTCCTACGAGCAGTACTTC. Its translation: CASRPAQSYEQYF.